Below, 17 T cell receptor beta chains from the same sample are listed, as sequenced in a study of cytomegalovirus exposure and HLA in healthy donors. A multiplex PCR was run with 60 Vbeta primers and 13 Jbeta primers. Produced via immunoSEQ multiplex PCR; TCRdb's table is partial and in-frame only. This sample yields some 110,000 clones, of which around 85% are seen a single time; roughly 3.6% belongs to the top ten. Sequencing was carried out using PBMCs. These receptors all come from a man between 60 and 70 years old in good health and CMV-seronegative.

The V call is TRBV5-4, the J call TRBJ1-2; D unresolved. The germline CDR1 and CDR2 sequences are SGHNT and YYREEE (reference sequence). V was shortened by 0 bases and J by 8 bases, with 14 bases between the two germline ends. The CDR3 covers 14 residues. The CDR3 region has the DNA TGTGCCAGCAGCTTGGAGCTTTCAACCCGGGGCTACACCTTC. Encoded protein: CASSLELSTRGYTF.

This clone has only one observation. The chain has TRBV5-4 and TRBJ1-1; tentatively, D is TRBD1 (5 bases). CDR1 is SGHNT and CDR2 is YYREEE in the germline V gene (reference sequence). The CDR3 is made up of 16 amino acids. V lost 5 bases and J 4 bases, leaving 21 bases between the germline ends. The CDR3 DNA reads TGTGCCAGCAGTGGGGGGAAGGGTTCCTTGAGCACTGAAGCTTTCTTT. This translates into CASSGGKGSLSTEAFF.

The chain employs TRBV10-3 and TRBJ2-3; the D gene is possibly TRBD1 (6 bases). From germline, CDR1 is ENHRY and CDR2 SYGVKD. The CDR3 runs 13 residues. V gave up 9 bases and J gave up 0 bases, with 10 bases separating them. The CDR3 reads CAMGTPSTDTQYF. The DNA for the CDR3 is TGTGCCATGGGGACACCAAGCACAGATACGCAGTATTTT.

The chain links TRBV28 to TRBJ2-1, with D unresolved. The CDR3 covers 15 residues. Germline CDR1 is MDHEN and CDR2 is SYDVKM. V shed 5 bases and J shed 4 bases, with 15 bases lying between them. This chain's CDR3 is CASSSYRLWYNEQFF. In nucleotides, the CDR3 is TGTGCCAGCAGTAGCTACCGACTTTGGTACAATGAGCAGTTCTTC.

This chain links TRBV19 with TRBJ2-5; 7 positions agree with TRBD1. Germline CDR1 and CDR2: LNHDA and SQIVND (reference sequence). This CDR3 spans 13 amino acids. J was trimmed by 1 base and V by 6 bases; bases with no gene match: 2. CDR3 in amino acids: CASRRGLQETQYF. CDR3 in DNA: TGTGCCAGTAGGAGGGGGCTCCAAGAGACCCAGTACTTC.

The chain carries TRBV18 and TRBJ1-2, with 10 nucleotides matching TRBD1. Germline CDR1 and CDR2: KGHSH and LQKENI. This CDR3 contains 14 residues. Trimming cost V 1 base and J 8 bases; bases outside gene matches: 4. CDR3 coding DNA: TGTGCCAGCTCACCACTCGACAGGGGGCAGGGCTACACCTTC. Residues: CASSPLDRGQGYTF.

This chain connects TRBV2 to TRBJ1-2; 10 bases align to TRBD1. CDR3 length: 15 residues. From germline, CDR1 is SNHLY and CDR2 FYNNEI. V shed 3 bases and J 2 bases; nucleotides not matched to a gene: 3. The CDR3: CASSEGQGPNYGYTF. The CDR3, as DNA: TGTGCCAGCAGTGAGGGACAGGGGCCGAACTATGGCTACACCTTC. Based on the CDR3 plus reference TRBV2 and TRBJ1-2, the full variable domain is EPEVTQTPSHQVTQMGQEVILRCVPISNHLYFYWYRQILGQKVEFLVSFYNNEISEKSEIFDDQFSVERPDGSNFTLKIRSTKLEDSAMYFCASSEGQGPNYGYTFGSGTRLTVV.

For this clone: One end of the junction fails to match germline, which may point to a read error. This sequence joins TRBV9 and TRBJ2-7, with D possibly called TRBD1 or TRBD2 (6 bases each). This CDR3 is 12 amino acids long. Germline loops: CDR1 SGDLS, CDR2 YYNGEE. The CDR3 bases are TGTGCCAGCGGCGTAGGAGGGGGTAAGCAGTACTTC. Translating gives CASGVGGGKQYF.

The chain couples TRBV9 to TRBJ2-2, with a tentative D call TRBD2 (6 bases). The length of the CDR3 is 18 residues. Germline V gives CDR1 SGDLS, CDR2 YYNGEE. Trimming shortened V by 4 bases and J by 2 bases, and 21 bases separated the two germline ends. CDR3 protein: CASSPSLGRTINTGELFF. The CDR3 DNA reads TGTGCCAGCAGCCCGAGTCTAGGGAGGACAATCAACACCGGGGAGCTGTTTTTT.

This clone is a singleton in its sample. This chain connects TRBV4-3 to TRBJ1-1; TRBD1 might be the D (5 bases). This CDR3 region has 15 residues. Germline V gene lookup returns CDR1 LGHNA and CDR2 YSLEER. The V end was cut by 0 bases, the J end by 5 bases, with 13 bases between. CDR3 residues: CASSQDDSERTEAFF. The DNA of the CDR3 is TGCGCCAGCAGCCAAGATGACAGCGAAAGGACTGAAGCTTTCTTT.

V and J are TRBV4-3 and TRBJ2-1; possible D gene TRBD2, 5 bases. This CDR3 is built from 13 residues. Trimming stripped 5 bases from V and 9 bases from J, with 14 bases between. Germline CDR1 LGHNA, CDR2 YSLEER. CDR3 sequence reads: CASSFEQRGEQFF. Here the CDR3 DNA reads TGCGCCAGCAGCTTTGAGCAACGGGGTGAGCAGTTCTTC.

The chain recombines TRBV19 with TRBJ2-1; D may be TRBD1 (6 bases). This CDR3 region has 14 residues. Germline lookup yields CDR1 LNHDA and CDR2 SQIVND (reference sequence). Trimming left V 7 bases short and J 5 bases short, with 15 bases between. The CDR3 DNA reads TGTGCCAGTACGACAAACAGGGTGAACAATGAGCAGTTCTTC. This sequence encodes CASTTNRVNNEQFF.

CDR3 region: CASSFTGVPGYQETQYF. In nucleotides, the CDR3 is TGTGCCAGCTCATTTACGGGGGTGCCAGGGTACCAAGAGACCCAGTACTTC. The V gene is TRBV18, the J gene TRBJ2-5; D possibly corresponds to TRBD2 (6 bases). The length of the CDR3 is 17 residues. V was cut by 5 bases and J by 0 bases, with 19 bases left in between. From germline, CDR1 is KGHSH and CDR2 LQKENI.

The CDR3 protein is CAWSVSQETQYF. The DNA for the CDR3 is TGTGCCTGGAGTGTTAGTCAAGAGACCCAGTACTTC. The V and J genes are TRBV30 and TRBJ2-5; D call uncertain. V was clipped by 0 bases and J by 2 bases, with 4 bases between them. This CDR3 spans 12 amino acids. Germline-derived CDR1 and CDR2 are GTSNPN and SVGIG (reference sequence).

The chain links TRBV14 to TRBJ1-6, with no clear D. This CDR3 has 15 residues. Germline V gene data show CDR1 as SGHDN and CDR2 as FVKESK. V was pared by 1 base and J by 6 bases, with 10 bases between. The DNA of the CDR3 is TGTGCCAGCAGCCAAGGGACTTCGGGTAATTCACCCCTCCACTTT. Residues: CASSQGTSGNSPLHF.

The chain joins TRBV19 to TRBJ1-3; TRBD1 is a possible D gene (6 bases). The CDR3 consists of 15 residues. Germline V CDR1 and CDR2: LNHDA, SQIVND (reference sequence). Trimming removed 3 bases at V and 0 bases at J, with 9 bases between. The CDR3 spells CASSIGQNSGNTIYF. For the CDR3, the DNA is TGTGCCAGTAGTATCGGACAGAACTCTGGAAACACCATATATTTT.

The CDR3 region is CASSSQGSGANVLTF. DNA for the CDR3: TGTGCCAGCAGTTCACAGGGCTCTGGGGCCAACGTCCTGACTTTC. The chain combines TRBV28 with TRBJ2-6; the D gene is possibly TRBD1 (6 bases). V lost 4 bases and J lost 0, with 7 bases in between. The CDR3 contains 15 residues. Germline V gene data show CDR1 as MDHEN and CDR2 as SYDVKM.